This TCR beta chain was captured in a study of OX40 agonist ivuxolimab in advanced cancers. Study information: Patients received intravenous ivuxolimab every 2 weeks at 0.01 to 10 mg/kg. Allowance was made for prior anti-PD-1, anti-PD-L1 or anti-CTLA-4 therapy, and about 40% had some. Among those treated, three patients had partial responses, one with hepatocellular carcinoma and two with cutaneous melanoma.

Method: immunoSEQ multiplex PCR; TCRdb's copy keeps in-frame clones and lacks some. The sample has fewer than 65,000 clones; around 87% are singletons. CDR3 length: 14 amino acids. Per the germline V gene, CDR1 is MGHDK and CDR2 is SYGVNS. Deletions cut 6 bases from V and 3 bases from J, with 12 bases between. On this clone itself: Its specificity is not known.

Study outcomes and limitations: CD4+ and CD8+ T cells in blood underwent clonal expansion by week 6 at 0.1 to 3.0 mg/kg.

Source: CD4+ or CD8+ T cells sorted from blood, taken in a trial of the OX40 agonist ivuxolimab. The chain carries TRBV25-1 and TRBJ1-5; D is undetermined. The TCR originated in an adult with an advanced solid tumor such as melanoma, head and neck, liver or kidney cancer. CDR3: CASRPVGSNQPQHF. The CDR3 DNA reads TGTGCCAGCAGACCAGTCGGTTCCAATCAGCCCCAGCATTTT.